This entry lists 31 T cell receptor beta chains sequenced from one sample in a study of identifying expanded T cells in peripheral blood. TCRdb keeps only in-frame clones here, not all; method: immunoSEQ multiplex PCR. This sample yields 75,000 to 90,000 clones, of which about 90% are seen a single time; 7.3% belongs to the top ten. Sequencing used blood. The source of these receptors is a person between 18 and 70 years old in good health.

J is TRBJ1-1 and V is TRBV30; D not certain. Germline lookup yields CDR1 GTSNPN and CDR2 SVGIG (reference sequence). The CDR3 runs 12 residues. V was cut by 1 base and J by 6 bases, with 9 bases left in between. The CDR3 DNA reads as TGTGCCTGGAGTGGAGGGTCTCCTGAAGCTTTCTTT. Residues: CAWSGGSPEAFF.

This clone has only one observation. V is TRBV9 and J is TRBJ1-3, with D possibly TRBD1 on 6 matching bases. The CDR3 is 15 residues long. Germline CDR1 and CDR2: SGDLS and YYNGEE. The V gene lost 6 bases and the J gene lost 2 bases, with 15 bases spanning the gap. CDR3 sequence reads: CASNPKGETGNTIYF. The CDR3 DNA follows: TGTGCCAGCAACCCCAAGGGGGAGACTGGAAACACCATATATTTT.

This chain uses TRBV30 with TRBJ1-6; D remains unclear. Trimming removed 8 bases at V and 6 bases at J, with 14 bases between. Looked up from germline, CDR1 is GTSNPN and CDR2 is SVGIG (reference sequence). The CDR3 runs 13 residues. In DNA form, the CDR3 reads TGTGCCAAACAGACGGGCTTTAATTCACCCCTCCACTTT. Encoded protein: CAKQTGFNSPLHF.

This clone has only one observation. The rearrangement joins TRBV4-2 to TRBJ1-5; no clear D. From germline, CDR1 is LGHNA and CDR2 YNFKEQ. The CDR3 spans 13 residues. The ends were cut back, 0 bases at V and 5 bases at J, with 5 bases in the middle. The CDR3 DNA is TGTGCCAGCAGCCAAGATGTCGATCAGCCCCAGCATTTT. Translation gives CASSQDVDQPQHF.

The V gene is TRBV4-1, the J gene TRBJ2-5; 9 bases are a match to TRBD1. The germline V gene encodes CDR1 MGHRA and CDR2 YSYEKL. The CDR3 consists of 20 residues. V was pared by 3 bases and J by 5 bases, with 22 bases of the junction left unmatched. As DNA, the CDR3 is TGCGCCAGCAGCCACAACGTCCCGGGACAGGGAGGAACCCTTTGGGAGACCCAGTACTTC. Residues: CASSHNVPGQGGTLWETQYF.

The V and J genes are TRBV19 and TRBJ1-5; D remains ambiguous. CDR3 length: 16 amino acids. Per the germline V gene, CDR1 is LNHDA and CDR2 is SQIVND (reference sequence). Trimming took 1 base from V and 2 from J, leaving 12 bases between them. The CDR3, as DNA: TGTGCCAGTAGTATAGGAGGATACGGGGGCAATCAGCCCCAGCATTTT. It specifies CASSIGGYGGNQPQHF.

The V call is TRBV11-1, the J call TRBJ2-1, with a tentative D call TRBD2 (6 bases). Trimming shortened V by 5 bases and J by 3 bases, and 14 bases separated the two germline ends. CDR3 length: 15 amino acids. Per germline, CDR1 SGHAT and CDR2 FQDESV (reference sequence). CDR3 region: CASSPRADYYNEQFF. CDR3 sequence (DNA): TGTGCCAGCAGCCCGAGGGCGGACTACTACAATGAGCAGTTCTTC.

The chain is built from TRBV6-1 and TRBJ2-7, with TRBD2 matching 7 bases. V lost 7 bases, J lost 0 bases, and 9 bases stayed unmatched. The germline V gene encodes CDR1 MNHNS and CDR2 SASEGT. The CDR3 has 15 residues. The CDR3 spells CASTFDRTSSYEQYF. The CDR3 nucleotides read TGTGCCAGCACTTTCGACCGGACTAGCTCCTACGAGCAGTACTTC.

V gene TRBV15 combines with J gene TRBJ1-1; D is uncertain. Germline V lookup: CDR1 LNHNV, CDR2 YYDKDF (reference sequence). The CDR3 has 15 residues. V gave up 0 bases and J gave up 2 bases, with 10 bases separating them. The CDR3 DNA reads TGTGCCACCAGCAGAGAAGTTGCGATCAACACTGAAGCTTTCTTT. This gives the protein CATSREVAINTEAFF.

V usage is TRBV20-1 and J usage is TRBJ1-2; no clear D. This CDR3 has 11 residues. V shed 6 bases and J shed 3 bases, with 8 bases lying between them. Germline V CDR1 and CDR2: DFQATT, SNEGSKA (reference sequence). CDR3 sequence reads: CSAARDYGYTF. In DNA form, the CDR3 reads TGCAGTGCCGCAAGAGACTATGGCTACACCTTC.

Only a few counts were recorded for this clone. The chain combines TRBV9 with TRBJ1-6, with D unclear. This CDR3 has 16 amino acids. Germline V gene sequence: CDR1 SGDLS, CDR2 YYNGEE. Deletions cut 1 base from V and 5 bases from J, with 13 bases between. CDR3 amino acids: CASSVSPNLNNSPLHF. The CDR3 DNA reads TGTGCCAGCAGCGTATCTCCTAACCTCAATAATTCACCCCTCCACTTT.

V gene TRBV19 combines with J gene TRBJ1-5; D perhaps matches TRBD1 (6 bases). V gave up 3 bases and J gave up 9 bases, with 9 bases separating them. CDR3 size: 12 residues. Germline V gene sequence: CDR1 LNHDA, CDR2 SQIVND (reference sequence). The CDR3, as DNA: TGTGCCAGTAGTATGGACAGCCGGCCCCAGCATTTT. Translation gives CASSMDSRPQHF.

CDR3 region: CASSSLAGGRSRETQYF. CDR3 sequence (DNA): TGTGCCAGCAGTTCACTAGCGGGAGGTAGATCACGAGAGACCCAGTACTTC. The gene calls are TRBV27 and TRBJ2-5; 12 nucleotides agree with TRBD2. Germline V gene sequence: CDR1 MNHEY, CDR2 SMNVEV (reference sequence). The CDR3 is 17 amino acids. The ends lost 4 bases at V and 4 bases at J; junction bases unmatched: 10.

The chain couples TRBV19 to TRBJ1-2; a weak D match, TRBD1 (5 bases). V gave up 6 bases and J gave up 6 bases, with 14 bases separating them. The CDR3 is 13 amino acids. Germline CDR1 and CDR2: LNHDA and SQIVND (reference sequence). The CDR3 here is CASRYSGTHGYTF. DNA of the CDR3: TGTGCCAGTAGATACTCCGGGACCCATGGCTACACCTTC. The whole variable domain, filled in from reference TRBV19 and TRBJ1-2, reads DGGITQSPKYLFRKEGQNVTLSCEQNLNHDAMYWYRQDPGQGLRLIYYSQIVNDFQKGDIAEGYSVSREKKESFPLTVTSAQKNPTAFYLCASRYSGTHGYTFGSGTRLTVV.

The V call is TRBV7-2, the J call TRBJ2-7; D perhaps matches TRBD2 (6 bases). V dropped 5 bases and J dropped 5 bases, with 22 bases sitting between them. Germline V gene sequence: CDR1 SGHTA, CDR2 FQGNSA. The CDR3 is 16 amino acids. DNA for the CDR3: TGTGCCAGCAGCCCCCGTGTCCGGGAGTTAGGGAACGAGCAGTACTTC. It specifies CASSPRVRELGNEQYF.

CDR3 sequence (DNA): TGTGCCAGCAGCAGTGGACAGGGGCTTGTAAATACGCAGTATTTT. Amino acids: CASSSGQGLVNTQYF. The rearrangement uses TRBV9 and TRBJ2-3; 9 positions match TRBD1. After removal of 4 bases from V and 7 bases from J, the junction contained 10 bases not matched to a gene. The CDR3 has 15 amino acids. The germline V gene encodes CDR1 SGDLS and CDR2 YYNGEE.

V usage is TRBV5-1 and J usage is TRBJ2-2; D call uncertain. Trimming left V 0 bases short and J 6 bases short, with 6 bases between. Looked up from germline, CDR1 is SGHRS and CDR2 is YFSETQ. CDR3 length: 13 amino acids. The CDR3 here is CASSLVQSGELFF. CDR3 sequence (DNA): TGCGCCAGCAGCTTGGTTCAATCCGGGGAGCTGTTTTTT.

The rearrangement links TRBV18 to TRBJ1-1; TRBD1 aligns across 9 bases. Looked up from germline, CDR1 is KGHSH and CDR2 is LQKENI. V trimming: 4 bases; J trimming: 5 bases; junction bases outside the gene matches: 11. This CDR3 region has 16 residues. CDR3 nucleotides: TGTGCCAGCTCACTATACTCGACAGGGGGTTCTACTGAAGCTTTCTTT. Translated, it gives CASSLYSTGGSTEAFF.

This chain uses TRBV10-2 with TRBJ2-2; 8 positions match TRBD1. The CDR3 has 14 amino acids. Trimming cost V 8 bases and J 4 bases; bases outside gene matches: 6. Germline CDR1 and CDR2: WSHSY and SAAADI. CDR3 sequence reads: CASGQGSGTGELFF. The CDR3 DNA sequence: TGCGCCAGCGGACAGGGTTCGGGCACCGGGGAGCTGTTTTTT.

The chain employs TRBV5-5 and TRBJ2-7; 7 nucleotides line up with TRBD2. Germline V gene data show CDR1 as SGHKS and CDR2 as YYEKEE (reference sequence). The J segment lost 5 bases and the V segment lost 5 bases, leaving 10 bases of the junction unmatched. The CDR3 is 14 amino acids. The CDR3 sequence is CASSPVGGRDEQYF. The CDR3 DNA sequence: TGTGCCAGCAGTCCGGTGGGCGGGAGAGACGAGCAGTACTTC.

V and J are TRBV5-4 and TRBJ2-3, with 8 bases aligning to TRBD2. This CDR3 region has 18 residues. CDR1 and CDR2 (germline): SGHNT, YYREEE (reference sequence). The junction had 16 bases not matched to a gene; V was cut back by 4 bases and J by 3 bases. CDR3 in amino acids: CASSASSRAGGRTDTQYF. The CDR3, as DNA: TGTGCCAGCAGCGCATCCTCTAGGGCGGGGGGTCGGACAGATACGCAGTATTTT.

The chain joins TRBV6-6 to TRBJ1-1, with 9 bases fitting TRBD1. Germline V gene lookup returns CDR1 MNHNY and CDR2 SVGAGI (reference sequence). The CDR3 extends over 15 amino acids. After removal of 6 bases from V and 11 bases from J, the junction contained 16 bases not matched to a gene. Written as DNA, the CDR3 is TGTGCCAGCAGCCACCAGGGACAGGGTCGTCTGGGGGCTTTCTTT. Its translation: CASSHQGQGRLGAFF.

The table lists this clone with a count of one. CDR3 coding DNA: TGTGCCAGCAGCTTAATCGGGACTAGCGGGAATGAGCAGTTCTTC. Translation: CASSLIGTSGNEQFF. The rearrangement links TRBV7-3 to TRBJ2-1; 12 bases are a match to TRBD2. CDR1 and CDR2 from the germline V gene are SGHTA and FQGTGA. The CDR3 is 15 amino acids. Losses at the gene ends were 1 base for V and 7 bases for J; bases not matched to a gene: 2.

The CDR3 protein is CSVVSGEETQYF. The CDR3, as DNA: TGCAGCGTTGTCTCGGGGGAAGAGACCCAGTACTTC. This rearrangement joins TRBV29-1 to TRBJ2-5; D might be TRBD2 (6 bases). The CDR3 has 12 residues. V shed 4 bases and J shed 3 bases, with 9 bases lying between them. Germline V gene data show CDR1 as SQVTM and CDR2 as ANQGSEA.

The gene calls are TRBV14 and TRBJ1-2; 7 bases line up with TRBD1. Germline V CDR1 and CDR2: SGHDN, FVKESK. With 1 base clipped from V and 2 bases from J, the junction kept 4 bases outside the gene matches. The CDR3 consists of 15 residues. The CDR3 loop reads CASSQAGGPNYGYTF. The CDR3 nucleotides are TGTGCCAGCAGCCAAGCAGGGGGGCCCAACTATGGCTACACCTTC. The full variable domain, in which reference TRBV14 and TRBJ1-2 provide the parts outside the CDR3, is EAGVTQFPSHSVIEKGQTVTLRCDPISGHDNLYWYRRVMGKEIKFLLHFVKESKQDESGMPNNRFLAERTGGTYSTLKVQPAELEDSGVYFCASSQAGGPNYGYTFGSGTRLTVV.

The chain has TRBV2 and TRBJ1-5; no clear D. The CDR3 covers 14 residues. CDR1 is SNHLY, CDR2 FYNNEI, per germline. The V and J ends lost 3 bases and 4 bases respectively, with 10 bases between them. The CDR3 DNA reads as TGTGCCAGCAGTGAGGCTTTGAAGAATCAGCCCCAGCATTTT. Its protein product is CASSEALKNQPQHF.

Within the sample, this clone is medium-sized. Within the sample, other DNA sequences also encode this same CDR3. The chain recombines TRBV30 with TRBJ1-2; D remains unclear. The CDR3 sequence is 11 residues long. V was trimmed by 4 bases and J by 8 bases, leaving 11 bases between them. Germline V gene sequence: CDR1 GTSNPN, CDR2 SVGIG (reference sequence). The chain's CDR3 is CAWIGLGGYTF. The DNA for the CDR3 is TGTGCCTGGATCGGTCTGGGAGGCTACACCTTC. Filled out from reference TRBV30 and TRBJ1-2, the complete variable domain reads SQTIHQWPATLVQPVGSPLSLECTVEGTSNPNLYWYRQAAGRGLQLLFYSVGIGQISSEVPQNLSASRPQDRQFILSSKKLLLSDSGFYLCAWIGLGGYTFGSGTRLTVV.

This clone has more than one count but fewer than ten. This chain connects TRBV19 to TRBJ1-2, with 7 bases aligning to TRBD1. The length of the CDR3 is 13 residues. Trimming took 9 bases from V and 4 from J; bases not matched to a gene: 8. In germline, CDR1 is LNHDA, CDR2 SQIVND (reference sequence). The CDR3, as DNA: TGTGCCAGCTTCCCGGGACAGCCCTATGGCTACACCTTC. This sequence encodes CASFPGQPYGYTF. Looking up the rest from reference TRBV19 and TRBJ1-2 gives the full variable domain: DGGITQSPKYLFRKEGQNVTLSCEQNLNHDAMYWYRQDPGQGLRLIYYSQIVNDFQKGDIAEGYSVSREKKESFPLTVTSAQKNPTAFYLCASFPGQPYGYTFGSGTRLTVV.

The CDR3 region is CASSKGTGNYGYTF. The CDR3 DNA is TGTGCCAGCAGTAAAGGGACAGGGAACTATGGCTACACCTTC. The genes are TRBV2 and TRBJ1-2; 9 bases map to TRBD1. CDR1 and CDR2 from the germline V gene are SNHLY and FYNNEI. V lost 5 bases and J lost 2; bases outside the gene matches: 3. The CDR3 extends over 14 amino acids.

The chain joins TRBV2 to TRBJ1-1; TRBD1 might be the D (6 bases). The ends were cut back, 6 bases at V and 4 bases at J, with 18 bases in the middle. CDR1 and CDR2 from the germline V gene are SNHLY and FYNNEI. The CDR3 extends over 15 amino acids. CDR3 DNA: TGTGCCAGCAGAGCCACGGGACAACTAATCACTGAAGCTTTCTTT. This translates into CASRATGQLITEAFF. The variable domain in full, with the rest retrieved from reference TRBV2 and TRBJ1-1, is EPEVTQTPSHQVTQMGQEVILRCVPISNHLYFYWYRQILGQKVEFLVSFYNNEISEKSEIFDDQFSVERPDGSNFTLKIRSTKLEDSAMYFCASRATGQLITEAFFGQGTRLTVV.

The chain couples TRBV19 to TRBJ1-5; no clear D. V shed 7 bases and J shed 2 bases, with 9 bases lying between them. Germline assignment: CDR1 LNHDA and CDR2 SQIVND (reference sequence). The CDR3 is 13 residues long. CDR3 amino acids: CASKSGGNQPQHF. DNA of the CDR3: TGTGCCAGTAAATCGGGTGGCAATCAGCCCCAGCATTTT. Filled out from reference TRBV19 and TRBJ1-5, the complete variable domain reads DGGITQSPKYLFRKEGQNVTLSCEQNLNHDAMYWYRQDPGQGLRLIYYSQIVNDFQKGDIAEGYSVSREKKESFPLTVTSAQKNPTAFYLCASKSGGNQPQHFGDGTRLSIL.